Listed below are T cell receptor beta chains from one sample, sequenced in a study of technical replicates of blood from several donors. Sequencing was performed with immunoSEQ multiplex PCR; in TCRdb, only in-frame clones are kept and a portion is missing. The repertoire holds about 100,000 clones, with around 95% as singletons. The sample taken for sequencing was T cells isolated from PBMCs. These receptors all come from a human donor in good health. Each CDR3 is given with its conserved first and last residue. The order of the fields is V gene, D gene, J gene, clone size, CDR3 protein, CDR3 DNA. A D gene is named only where the DNA matches it firmly. Not all rows give a size; the values are once, few, many and, for expanded clones, a class.

v_gene: TRBV5-6; d_gene: TRBD1; j_gene: TRBJ1-4; abundance: NA; CDR3aa: CASSQGATNEKLFF; CDR3nt: TGTGCCAGCAGCCAGGGGGCGACTAATGAAAAACTGTTTTTT
v_gene: TRBV19; d_gene: NA; j_gene: TRBJ1-2; abundance: NA; CDR3aa: CASREVNYGYTF; CDR3nt: TGTGCCAGTAGGGAGGTGAACTATGGCTACACCTTC
v_gene: TRBV5-1; d_gene: TRBD2; j_gene: TRBJ2-7; abundance: NA; CDR3aa: CASSPWTSGGASSSYEQYF; CDR3nt: TGCGCCAGCAGCCCCTGGACTAGCGGGGGGGCCTCTAGCTCCTACGAGCAGTACTTC
v_gene: TRBV9; d_gene: TRBD1; j_gene: TRBJ1-1; abundance: NA; CDR3aa: CASSVVGRGVNTEAFF; CDR3nt: TGTGCCAGCAGCGTAGTCGGCAGGGGGGTGAACACTGAAGCTTTCTTT
v_gene: TRBV18; d_gene: TRBD1; j_gene: TRBJ2-3; abundance: NA; CDR3aa: CASSPDRDLEADTQYF; CDR3nt: TGTGCCAGCTCACCAGACAGGGACCTCGAAGCAGATACGCAGTATTTT
v_gene: TRBV28; d_gene: NA; j_gene: TRBJ2-2; abundance: NA; CDR3aa: CASSSGELFF; CDR3nt: TGTGCCAGCAGTTCTGGGGAGCTGTTTTTT
v_gene: TRBV18; d_gene: TRBD2; j_gene: TRBJ2-3; abundance: once; CDR3aa: CASSPGLEGTDTQYF; CDR3nt: TGTGCCAGCTCACCTGGACTAGAAGGCACAGATACGCAGTATTTT
v_gene: TRBV13; d_gene: TRBD2; j_gene: TRBJ2-7; abundance: once; CDR3aa: CASSPRLAGVYEQYF; CDR3nt: TGTGCCAGCAGCCCCAGACTAGCGGGAGTCTACGAGCAGTACTTC
v_gene: TRBV5-8; d_gene: NA; j_gene: TRBJ2-1; abundance: NA; CDR3aa: CASFSSSYNEQFF; CDR3nt: TGTGCCAGTTTTTCTAGCTCCTACAATGAGCAGTTCTTC
v_gene: TRBV6-5; d_gene: NA; j_gene: TRBJ1-2; abundance: NA; CDR3aa: CASTRVEAGLYGYTF; CDR3nt: TGTGCCAGCACCCGAGTAGAAGCAGGGCTCTATGGCTACACCTTC
v_gene: TRBV6-1; d_gene: NA; j_gene: TRBJ2-1; abundance: NA; CDR3aa: CASSEISEDEQFF; CDR3nt: TGTGCCAGCAGTGAGATTAGTGAGGATGAGCAGTTCTTC
v_gene: TRBV6-5; d_gene: TRBD2; j_gene: TRBJ2-5; abundance: NA; CDR3aa: CASSYRLAGGKETQYF; CDR3nt: TGTGCCAGCAGTTACCGACTAGCGGGGGGCAAAGAGACCCAGTACTTC
v_gene: TRBV4-1; d_gene: NA; j_gene: TRBJ1-5; abundance: NA; CDR3aa: CASSQPLAGKEPQHF; CDR3nt: TGCGCCAGCAGCCAACCCTTAGCAGGGAAGGAGCCCCAGCATTTT
v_gene: TRBV14; d_gene: TRBD1; j_gene: TRBJ2-1; abundance: NA; CDR3aa: CASSLGTGWTEQFF; CDR3nt: TGTGCCAGCAGCCTAGGGACAGGTTGGACTGAGCAGTTCTTC
v_gene: TRBV6-1; d_gene: NA; j_gene: TRBJ2-2; abundance: NA; CDR3aa: CASKEGSYTGELFF; CDR3nt: TGTGCCAGCAAGGAGGGGAGTTACACCGGGGAGCTGTTTTTT
v_gene: TRBV7-9; d_gene: NA; j_gene: TRBJ1-1; abundance: once; CDR3aa: CASSLGAGYTEAFF; CDR3nt: TGTGCCAGCAGCTTAGGGGCAGGATACACTGAAGCTTTCTTT
v_gene: TRBV6-5; d_gene: TRBD1; j_gene: TRBJ1-1; abundance: NA; CDR3aa: CASSPGQGNTEAFF; CDR3nt: TGTGCCAGCAGTCCGGGACAGGGTAACACTGAAGCTTTCTTT
v_gene: TRBV2; d_gene: TRBD1; j_gene: TRBJ1-5; abundance: NA; CDR3aa: CASSGGQAGQPQHF; CDR3nt: TGTGCCAGCAGTGGAGGACAGGCGGGGCAGCCCCAGCATTTT
v_gene: TRBV7-6; d_gene: NA; j_gene: TRBJ1-3; abundance: NA; CDR3aa: CASSLKQGSGNTIYF; CDR3nt: TGTGCCAGCAGCTTAAAACAGGGCTCTGGAAACACCATATATTTT
v_gene: TRBV2; d_gene: NA; j_gene: TRBJ2-7; abundance: NA; CDR3aa: CASSDRETLTEQYF; CDR3nt: TGTGCCAGCAGTGATCGCGAGACTCTTACCGAGCAGTACTTC
v_gene: TRBV7-6; d_gene: TRBD2; j_gene: TRBJ2-5; abundance: NA; CDR3aa: CASSLGAGDPETQYF; CDR3nt: TGTGCCAGCAGCTTAGGAGCGGGAGACCCAGAGACCCAGTACTTC
v_gene: TRBV6-5; d_gene: NA; j_gene: TRBJ2-7; abundance: NA; CDR3aa: CASRQGGREQYF; CDR3nt: TGTGCCAGCAGGCAGGGTGGTCGCGAGCAGTACTTC
v_gene: TRBV5-1; d_gene: TRBD2; j_gene: TRBJ2-1; abundance: once; CDR3aa: CASSLYGSGLVLGEQFF; CDR3nt: TGCGCCAGCAGCTTGTATGGCTCGGGACTAGTTCTAGGTGAGCAGTTCTTC
v_gene: TRBV14; d_gene: TRBD1; j_gene: TRBJ1-1; abundance: few; CDR3aa: CASIVSGQKNTEAFF; CDR3nt: TGTGCCAGCATAGTATCGGGACAGAAAAACACTGAAGCTTTCTTT
v_gene: TRBV19; d_gene: TRBD2; j_gene: TRBJ2-3; abundance: NA; CDR3aa: CASSIGLAAYTDTQYF; CDR3nt: TGTGCCAGTAGTATAGGGCTAGCGGCATACACAGATACGCAGTATTTT
v_gene: TRBV28; d_gene: NA; j_gene: TRBJ1-1; abundance: NA; CDR3aa: CASSLFLLGRMNTEAFF; CDR3nt: TGTGCCAGCAGTTTATTTCTACTAGGCCGGATGAACACTGAAGCTTTCTTT